This note documents a single T cell receptor (beta chain) sequence. Its target is unknown. Individual cDNA molecules each received unique molecular identifiers attached to them. MiXCR, run by TCRdb on the 5' RACE reads, gives a single entry per CDR3 protein. Among tens of thousands of distinct CDR3 sequences listed, roughly an eighth were seen once. In germline, CDR1 is KGHDR, CDR2 SFDVKD. This CDR3 has 14 amino acids. After removal of 4 bases from V and 9 bases from J, the junction contained 7 bases not matched to a gene. The source of the sample is a study of early T cells in non-severe SARS-CoV-2 infection. The study's findings and limits: The study's VDJdb matching favored anti-spike CD8 responses and missed private and CD4 specificities.

The receptor was isolated from an adult who was a healthcare worker with PCR-confirmed SARS-CoV-2 infection or an uninfected control (not recorded which). This chain uses TRBV24-1 with TRBJ2-2, with 7 bases lining up with TRBD2. The sequencing used whole blood, collected at baseline. This CDR3 reads CATSEASGLRELFF. The CDR3 bases are TGTGCCACCAGTGAGGCTAGCGGCCTAAGGGAGCTGTTTTTT.